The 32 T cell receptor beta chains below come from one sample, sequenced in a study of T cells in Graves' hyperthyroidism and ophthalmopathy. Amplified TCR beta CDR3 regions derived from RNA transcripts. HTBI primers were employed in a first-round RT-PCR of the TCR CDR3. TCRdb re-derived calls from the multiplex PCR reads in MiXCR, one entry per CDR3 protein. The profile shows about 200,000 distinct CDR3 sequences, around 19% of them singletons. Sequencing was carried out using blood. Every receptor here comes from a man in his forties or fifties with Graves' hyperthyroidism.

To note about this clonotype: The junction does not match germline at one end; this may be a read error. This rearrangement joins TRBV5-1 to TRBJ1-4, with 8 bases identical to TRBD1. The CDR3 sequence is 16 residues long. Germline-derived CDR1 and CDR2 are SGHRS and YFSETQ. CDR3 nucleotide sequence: TGTGCCAGCAGCAAAGACAGGGGCGCGCCTAATGAAAAACTGTTTTTT. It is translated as CASSKDRGAPNEKLFF.

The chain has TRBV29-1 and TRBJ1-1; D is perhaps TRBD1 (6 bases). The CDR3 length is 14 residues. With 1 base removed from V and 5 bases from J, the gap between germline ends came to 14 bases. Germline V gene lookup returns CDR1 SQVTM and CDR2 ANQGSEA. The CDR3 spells CSVEAQGHRTEAFF. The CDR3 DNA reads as TGCAGCGTTGAAGCACAGGGTCATCGGACTGAAGCTTTCTTT. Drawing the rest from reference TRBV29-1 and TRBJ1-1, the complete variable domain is SAVISQKPSRDICQRGTSLTIQCQVDSQVTMMFWYRQQPGQSLTLIATANQGSEATYESGFVIDKFPISRPNLTFSTLTVSNMSPEDSSIYLCSVEAQGHRTEAFFGQGTRLTVV.

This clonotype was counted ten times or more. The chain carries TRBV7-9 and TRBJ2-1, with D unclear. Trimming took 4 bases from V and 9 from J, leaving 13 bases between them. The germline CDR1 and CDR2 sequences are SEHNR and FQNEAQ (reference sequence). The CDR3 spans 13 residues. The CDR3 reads CASSSPARPEQFF. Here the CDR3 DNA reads TGTGCCAGCAGCTCCCCGGCCCGACCTGAGCAGTTCTTC.

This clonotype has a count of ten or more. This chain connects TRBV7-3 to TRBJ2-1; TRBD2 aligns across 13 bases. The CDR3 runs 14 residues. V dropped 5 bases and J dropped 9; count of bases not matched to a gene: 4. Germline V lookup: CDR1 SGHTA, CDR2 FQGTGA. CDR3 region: CASSRLAGGREQFF. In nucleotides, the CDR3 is TGTGCCAGCAGCCGACTAGCGGGGGGTCGTGAGCAGTTCTTC.

This chain's CDR3 is CASSISATQGNYGGYTF. CDR3 bases: TGTGCCAGTAGTATCTCAGCGACCCAGGGGAACTATGGCGGCTACACCTTC. This rearrangement joins TRBV19 to TRBJ1-2, with a tentative D call TRBD1 (6 bases). The CDR3 extends over 17 amino acids. Trimming pared 3 bases from V and 8 bases from J, leaving 25 bases between. Germline assignment: CDR1 LNHDA and CDR2 SQIVND (reference sequence).

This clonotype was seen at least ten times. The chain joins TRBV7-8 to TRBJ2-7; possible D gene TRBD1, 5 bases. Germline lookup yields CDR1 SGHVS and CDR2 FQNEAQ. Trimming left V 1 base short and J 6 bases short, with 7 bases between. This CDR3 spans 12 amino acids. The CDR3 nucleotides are TGTGCCAGCAGCTTAGTAGGGGCCGAGCAGTACTTC. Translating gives CASSLVGAEQYF.

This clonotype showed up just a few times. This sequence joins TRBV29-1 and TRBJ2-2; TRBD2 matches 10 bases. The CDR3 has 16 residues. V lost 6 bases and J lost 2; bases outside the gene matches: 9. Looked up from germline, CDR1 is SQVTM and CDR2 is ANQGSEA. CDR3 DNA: TGCAGCGTGGCCCTTCTAGCGGGGGTAAACACCGGGGAGCTGTTTTTT. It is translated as CSVALLAGVNTGELFF.

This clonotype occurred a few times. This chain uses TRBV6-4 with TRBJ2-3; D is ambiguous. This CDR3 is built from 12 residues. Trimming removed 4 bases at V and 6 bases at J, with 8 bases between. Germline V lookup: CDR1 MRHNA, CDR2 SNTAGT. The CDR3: CASSVNGDTQYF. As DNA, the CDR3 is TGTGCCAGCAGTGTTAATGGGGATACGCAGTATTTT.

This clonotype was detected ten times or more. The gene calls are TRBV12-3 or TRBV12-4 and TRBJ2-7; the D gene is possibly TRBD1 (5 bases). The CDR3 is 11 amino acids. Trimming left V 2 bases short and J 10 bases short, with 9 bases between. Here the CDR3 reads CASSLTGDQYF. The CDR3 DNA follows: TGTGCCAGCAGTTTAACAGGCGATCAGTACTTC.

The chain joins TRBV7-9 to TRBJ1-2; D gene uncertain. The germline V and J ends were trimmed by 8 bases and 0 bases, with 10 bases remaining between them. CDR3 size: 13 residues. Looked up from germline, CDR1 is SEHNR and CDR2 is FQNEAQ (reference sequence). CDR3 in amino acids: CASVGPPNYGYTF. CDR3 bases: TGTGCCAGCGTAGGTCCGCCTAACTATGGCTACACCTTC. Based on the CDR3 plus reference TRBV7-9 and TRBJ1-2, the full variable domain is DTGVSQNPRHKITKRGQNVTFRCDPISEHNRLYWYRQTLGQGPEFLTYFQNEAQLEKSRLLSDRFSAERPKGSFSTLEIQRTEQGDSAMYLCASVGPPNYGYTFGSGTRLTVV.

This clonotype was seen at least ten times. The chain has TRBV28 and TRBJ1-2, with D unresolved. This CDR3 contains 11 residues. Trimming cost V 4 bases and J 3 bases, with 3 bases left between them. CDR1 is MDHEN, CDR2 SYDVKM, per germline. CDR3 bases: TGTGCCAGCAGTTCTGACTATGGCTACACCTTC. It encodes CASSSDYGYTF.

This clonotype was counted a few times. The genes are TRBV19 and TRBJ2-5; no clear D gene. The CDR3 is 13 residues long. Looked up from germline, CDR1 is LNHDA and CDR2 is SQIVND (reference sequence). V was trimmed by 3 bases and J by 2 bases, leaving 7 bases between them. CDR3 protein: CASSIGRQETQYF. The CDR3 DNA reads TGTGCCAGTAGTATTGGCAGACAAGAGACCCAGTACTTC.

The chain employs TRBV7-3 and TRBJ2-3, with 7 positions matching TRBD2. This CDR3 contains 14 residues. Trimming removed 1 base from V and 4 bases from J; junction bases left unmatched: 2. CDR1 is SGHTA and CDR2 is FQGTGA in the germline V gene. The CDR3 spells CASSLMGGADTQYF. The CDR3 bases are TGTGCCAGCAGCTTAATGGGGGGGGCAGATACGCAGTATTTT. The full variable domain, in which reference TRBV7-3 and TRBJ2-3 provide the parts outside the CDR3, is GAGVSQTPSNKVTEKGKYVELRCDPISGHTALYWYRQSLGQGPEFLIYFQGTGAADDSGLPNDRFFAVRPEGSVSTLKIQRTERGDSAVYLCASSLMGGADTQYFGPGTRLTVL.

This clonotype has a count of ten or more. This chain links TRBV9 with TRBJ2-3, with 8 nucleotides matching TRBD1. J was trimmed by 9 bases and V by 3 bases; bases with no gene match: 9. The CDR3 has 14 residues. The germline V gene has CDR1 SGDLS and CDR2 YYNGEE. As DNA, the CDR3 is TGTGCCAGCAGCGGGGGACAGGTCCCCTGGACGCAGTATTTT. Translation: CASSGGQVPWTQYF.

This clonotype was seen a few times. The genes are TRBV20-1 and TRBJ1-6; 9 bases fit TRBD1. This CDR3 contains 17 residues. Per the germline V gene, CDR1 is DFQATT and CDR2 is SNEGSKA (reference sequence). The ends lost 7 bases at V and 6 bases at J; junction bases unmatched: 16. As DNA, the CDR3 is TGCAGTGTATTACAAGGGACAGGGTCTCATGGTAATTCACCCCTCCACTTT. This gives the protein CSVLQGTGSHGNSPLHF.

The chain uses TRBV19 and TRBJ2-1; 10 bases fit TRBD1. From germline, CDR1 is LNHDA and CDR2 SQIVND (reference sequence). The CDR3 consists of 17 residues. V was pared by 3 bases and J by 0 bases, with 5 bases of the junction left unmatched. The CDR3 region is CASSIRRTGGSYNEQFF. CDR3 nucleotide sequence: TGTGCCAGTAGTATCCGCCGGACAGGGGGCTCCTACAATGAGCAGTTCTTC.

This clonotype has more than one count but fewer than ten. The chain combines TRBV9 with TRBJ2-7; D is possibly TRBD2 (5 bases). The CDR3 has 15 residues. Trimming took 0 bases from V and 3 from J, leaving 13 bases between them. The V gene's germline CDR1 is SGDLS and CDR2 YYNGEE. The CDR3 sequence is CASSVDPIGVYEQYF. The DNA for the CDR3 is TGTGCCAGCAGCGTAGACCCGATCGGGGTCTACGAGCAGTACTTC.

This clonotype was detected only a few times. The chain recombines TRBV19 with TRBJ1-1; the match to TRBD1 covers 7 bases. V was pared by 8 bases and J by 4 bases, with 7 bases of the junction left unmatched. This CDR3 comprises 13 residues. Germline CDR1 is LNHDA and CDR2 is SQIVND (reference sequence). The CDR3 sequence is CASLQGSGTEAFF. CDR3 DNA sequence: TGTGCCAGTCTACAGGGGTCGGGCACTGAAGCTTTCTTT. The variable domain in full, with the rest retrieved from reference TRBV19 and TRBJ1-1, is DGGITQSPKYLFRKEGQNVTLSCEQNLNHDAMYWYRQDPGQGLRLIYYSQIVNDFQKGDIAEGYSVSREKKESFPLTVTSAQKNPTAFYLCASLQGSGTEAFFGQGTRLTVV.

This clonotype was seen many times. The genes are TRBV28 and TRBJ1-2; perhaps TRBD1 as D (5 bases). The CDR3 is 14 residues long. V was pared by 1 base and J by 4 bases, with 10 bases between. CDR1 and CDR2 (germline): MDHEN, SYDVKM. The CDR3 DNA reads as TGTGCCAGCAGTTTATCCCAGGGACTCTATGGCTACACCTTC. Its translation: CASSLSQGLYGYTF.

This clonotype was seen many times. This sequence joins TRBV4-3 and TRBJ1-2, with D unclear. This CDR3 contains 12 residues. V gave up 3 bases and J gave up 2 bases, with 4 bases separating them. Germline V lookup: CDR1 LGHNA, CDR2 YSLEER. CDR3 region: CASSQYNYGYTF. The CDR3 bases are TGCGCCAGCAGCCAGTACAACTATGGCTACACCTTC.

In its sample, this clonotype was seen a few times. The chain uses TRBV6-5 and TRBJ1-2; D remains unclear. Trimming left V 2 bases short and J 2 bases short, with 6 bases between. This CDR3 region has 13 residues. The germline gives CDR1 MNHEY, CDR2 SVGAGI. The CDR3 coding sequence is TGTGCCAGCAGTTACGGCAAAAACTATGGCTACACCTTC. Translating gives CASSYGKNYGYTF.

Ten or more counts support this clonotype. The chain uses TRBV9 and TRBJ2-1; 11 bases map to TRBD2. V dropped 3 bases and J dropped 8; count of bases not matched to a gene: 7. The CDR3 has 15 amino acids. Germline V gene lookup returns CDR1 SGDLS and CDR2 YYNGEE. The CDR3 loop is CASSASGTSGDEQFF. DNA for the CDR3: TGTGCCAGCAGCGCCTCCGGGACTAGCGGAGATGAGCAGTTCTTC. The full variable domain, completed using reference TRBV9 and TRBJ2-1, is DSGVTQTPKHLITATGQRVTLRCSPRSGDLSVYWYQQSLDQGLQFLIQYYNGEERAKGNILERFSAQQFPDLHSELNLSSLELGDSALYFCASSASGTSGDEQFFGPGTRLTVL.

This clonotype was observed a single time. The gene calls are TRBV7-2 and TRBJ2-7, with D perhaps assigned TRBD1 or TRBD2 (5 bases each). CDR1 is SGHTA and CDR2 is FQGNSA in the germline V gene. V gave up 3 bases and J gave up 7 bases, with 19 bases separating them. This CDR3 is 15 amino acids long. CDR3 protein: CASSLGGLIEGEQYF. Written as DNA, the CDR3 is TGTGCCAGCAGCTTGGGTGGACTTATCGAGGGGGAGCAGTACTTC.

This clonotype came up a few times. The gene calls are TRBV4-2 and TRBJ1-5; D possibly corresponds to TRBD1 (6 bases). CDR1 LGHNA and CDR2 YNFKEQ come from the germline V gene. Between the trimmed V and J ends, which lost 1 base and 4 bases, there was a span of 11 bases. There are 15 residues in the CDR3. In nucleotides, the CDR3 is TGTGCCAGCAGCCAAGGAGGAGGGGGGAATCAGCCCCAGCATTTT. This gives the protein CASSQGGGGNQPQHF.

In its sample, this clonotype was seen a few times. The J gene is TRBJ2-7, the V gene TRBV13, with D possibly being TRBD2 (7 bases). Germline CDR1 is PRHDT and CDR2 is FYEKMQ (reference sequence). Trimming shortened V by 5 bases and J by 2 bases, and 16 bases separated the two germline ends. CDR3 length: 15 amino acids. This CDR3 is CASSRRGALTYEQYF. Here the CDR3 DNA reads TGTGCCAGCAGCCGCCGGGGGGCCCTGACCTACGAGCAGTACTTC. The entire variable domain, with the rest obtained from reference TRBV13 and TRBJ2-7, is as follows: AAGVIQSPRHLIKEKRETATLKCYPIPRHDTVYWYQQGPGQDPQFLISFYEKMQSDKGSIPDRFSAQQFSDYHSELNMSSLELGDSALYFCASSRRGALTYEQYFGPGTRLTVT.

The CDR3 region is CASSLAGRGEQYF. CDR3 coding DNA: TGTGCCAGCAGCTTGGCGGGTAGGGGCGAGCAGTACTTC. The V gene is TRBV5-5, the J gene TRBJ2-7, with D possibly matching TRBD1 (5 bases). The germline V gene encodes CDR1 SGHKS and CDR2 YYEKEE (reference sequence). V was pared by 0 bases and J by 6 bases, with 10 bases between. The CDR3 has 13 residues.

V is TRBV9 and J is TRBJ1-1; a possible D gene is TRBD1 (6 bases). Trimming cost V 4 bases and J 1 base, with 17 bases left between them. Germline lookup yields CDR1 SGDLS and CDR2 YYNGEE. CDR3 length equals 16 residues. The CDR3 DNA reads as TGTGCCAGCAGCCCCCCCGGTGGGGGCGGGAACACTGAAGCTTTCTTT. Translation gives CASSPPGGGGNTEAFF.

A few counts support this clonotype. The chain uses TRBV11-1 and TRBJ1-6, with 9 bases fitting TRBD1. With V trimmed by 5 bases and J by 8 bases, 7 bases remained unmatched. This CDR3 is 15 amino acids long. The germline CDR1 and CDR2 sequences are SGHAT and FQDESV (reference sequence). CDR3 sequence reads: CASSVGTGSHSPLHF. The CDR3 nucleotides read TGTGCCAGCAGCGTCGGGACAGGGAGTCATTCACCCCTCCACTTT.

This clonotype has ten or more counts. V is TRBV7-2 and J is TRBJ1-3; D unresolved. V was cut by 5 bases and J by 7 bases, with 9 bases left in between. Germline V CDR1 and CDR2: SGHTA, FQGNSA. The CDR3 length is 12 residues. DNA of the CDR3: TGTGCCAGCAGCCCGGTCGGGAACACCATATATTTT. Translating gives CASSPVGNTIYF.

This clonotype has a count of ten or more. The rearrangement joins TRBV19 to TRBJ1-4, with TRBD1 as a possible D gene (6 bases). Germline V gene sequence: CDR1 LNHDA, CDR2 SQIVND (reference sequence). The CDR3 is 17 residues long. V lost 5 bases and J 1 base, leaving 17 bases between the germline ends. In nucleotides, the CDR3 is TGTGCCAGTAGTGAATCCAGGGGATGGCGAACTAATGAAAAACTGTTTTTT. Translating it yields CASSESRGWRTNEKLFF.

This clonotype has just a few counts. The CDR3 reads CASSPWDRENTEAFF. In DNA, the CDR3 is TGTGCCAGCAGCCCGTGGGACAGGGAGAACACTGAAGCTTTCTTT. The chain has TRBV7-9 and TRBJ1-1; 9 bases fit TRBD1. Per germline, CDR1 SEHNR and CDR2 FQNEAQ (reference sequence). J was trimmed by 1 base and V by 5 bases; bases with no gene match: 5. CDR3 length: 15 amino acids.

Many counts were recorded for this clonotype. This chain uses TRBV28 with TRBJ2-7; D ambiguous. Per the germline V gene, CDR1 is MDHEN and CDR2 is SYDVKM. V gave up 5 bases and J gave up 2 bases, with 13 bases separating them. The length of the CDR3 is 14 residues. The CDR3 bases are TGTGCCAGCAGTCCCGCCGGAGCCACCTACGAGCAGTACTTC. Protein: CASSPAGATYEQYF.